The 25 T cell receptor beta chains given below trace back to one sample, sequenced in a study of cytomegalovirus exposure and HLA in healthy donors. PCR used 60 Vbeta primers and 13 Jbeta primers. Method: immunoSEQ multiplex PCR; TCRdb's copy keeps in-frame clones and lacks some. There are about 170,000 clones in the sample; 79% occur only once, and 2.3% lies in the top ten. Source material: PBMCs. Receptors were obtained from a woman in her fifties or sixties in good health and CMV-seronegative.

This clone was picked up a small number of times. This chain connects TRBV27 to TRBJ2-7; D might be TRBD1 (8 bases). Germline assignment: CDR1 MNHEY and CDR2 SMNVEV (reference sequence). The CDR3 has 13 residues. The V end was cut by 8 bases, the J end by 10 bases, with 21 bases between. CDR3 protein: CASHYRGGSGQYF. In DNA form, the CDR3 reads TGTGCCAGCCATTACAGGGGGGGGAGCGGACAGTACTTC.

The J gene is TRBJ1-5, the V gene TRBV27; 7 nucleotides line up with TRBD1. The junction had 19 bases not matched to a gene; V was cut back by 2 bases and J by 3 bases. The length of the CDR3 is 20 residues. The germline V gene encodes CDR1 MNHEY and CDR2 SMNVEV (reference sequence). Here the CDR3 DNA reads TGTGCCAGCAGTTTAGAGATCTACGGGGTACAGGGGCCCATCAATCAGCCCCAGCATTTT. Amino acid sequence: CASSLEIYGVQGPINQPQHF.

The chain carries TRBV19 and TRBJ1-5; a weak D match, TRBD1 (6 bases). This CDR3 has 16 residues. V shed 0 bases and J shed 0 bases, with 9 bases lying between them. Germline CDR1 LNHDA, CDR2 SQIVND (reference sequence). The CDR3 DNA is TGTGCCAGTAGTATAGAGACAGGAGCTAGCAATCAGCCCCAGCATTTT. The encoded protein is CASSIETGASNQPQHF.

This clone was detected a few times. Other DNA sequences in the same sample also yield this CDR3. The chain links TRBV7-2 to TRBJ2-2, with D perhaps TRBD1 (5 bases). The CDR3 loop spans 15 amino acids. In germline, CDR1 is SGHTA, CDR2 FQGNSA. The V and J ends lost 2 bases and 1 base respectively, with 8 bases between them. The CDR3 DNA is TGTGCCAGCAGCTTACGGCAGGGGAACACCGGGGAGCTGTTTTTT. It codes for CASSLRQGNTGELFF.

The chain joins TRBV6-6 to TRBJ1-1; TRBD1 might be the D (6 bases). Looked up from germline, CDR1 is MNHNY and CDR2 is SVGAGI (reference sequence). CDR3 length: 14 residues. The V and J ends lost 8 bases and 4 bases respectively, with 17 bases between them. Written as DNA, the CDR3 is TGTGCCAGCCTACAGGACCCAGGGGCCACTGAAGCTTTCTTT. It encodes CASLQDPGATEAFF.

The chain couples TRBV27 to TRBJ1-5; TRBD1 matches 7 bases. V shed 9 bases and J 4 bases; nucleotides not matched to a gene: 15. The CDR3 runs to 16 residues. The germline gives CDR1 MNHEY, CDR2 SMNVEV (reference sequence). The CDR3 DNA sequence: TGTGCCAGTCGCCCACTAGGGGGGACAGAGAATCAGCCCCAGCATTTT. Protein product: CASRPLGGTENQPQHF.

The CDR3 spells CASSLRQGKIDGYTF. CDR3 nucleotide sequence: TGTGCCAGCAGCTTACGGCAGGGGAAGATAGATGGCTACACCTTC. This chain links TRBV7-2 with TRBJ1-2; perhaps TRBD1 as D (6 bases). Germline CDR1 is SGHTA and CDR2 is FQGNSA. This CDR3 spans 15 amino acids. Trimming left V 2 bases short and J 6 bases short, with 16 bases between.

This clone was observed a handful of times. The V and J genes are TRBV28 and TRBJ2-7; D may be TRBD1 (6 bases). The V end was cut by 7 bases, the J end by 4 bases, with 8 bases between. CDR1 MDHEN and CDR2 SYDVKM come from the germline V gene. The CDR3 runs 11 residues. CDR3 sequence: CASMGAYEQYF. CDR3 bases: TGTGCCAGCATGGGGGCATACGAGCAGTACTTC.

V and J are TRBV11-2 and TRBJ2-1; 11 nucleotides line up with TRBD2. The CDR3 length is 17 residues. Germline values: CDR1 SGHAT, CDR2 FQNNGV. With 2 bases clipped from V and 8 bases from J, the junction kept 11 bases outside the gene matches. Here the CDR3 reads CASSLSLAGGHRDEQFF. CDR3 coding DNA: TGTGCCAGCAGCTTATCTTTAGCGGGAGGGCATAGGGATGAGCAGTTCTTC.

V usage is TRBV28 and J usage is TRBJ1-1; 9 nucleotides agree with TRBD1. This CDR3 has 18 amino acids. Trimming removed 4 bases from V and 4 bases from J; junction bases left unmatched: 16. The germline gives CDR1 MDHEN, CDR2 SYDVKM. In DNA, the CDR3 is TGTGCCAGCAGTTCTCCAAGACAGGGGGATCCCCTGGGCACTGAAGCTTTCTTT. Its translation: CASSSPRQGDPLGTEAFF.

This clone came up a few times. The chain's CDR3 is CASSLVGAGADTQYF. The CDR3 nucleotides read TGTGCCAGCAGCTTAGTTGGAGCTGGAGCAGATACGCAGTATTTT. The J gene is TRBJ2-3, the V gene TRBV7-9; D unclear. The CDR3 is made up of 15 amino acids. The germline gives CDR1 SEHNR, CDR2 FQNEAQ (reference sequence). Trimming pared 1 base from V and 4 bases from J, leaving 12 bases between.

The chain has TRBV18 and TRBJ1-4; no clear D. CDR1 is KGHSH and CDR2 is LQKENI in the germline V gene. The V end was cut by 3 bases, the J end by 0 bases, with 5 bases between. The CDR3 is 14 residues long. Here the CDR3 reads CASSPSSTNEKLFF. The CDR3 bases are TGTGCCAGCTCACCGTCCTCAACTAATGAAAAACTGTTTTTT.

J is TRBJ2-7 and V is TRBV14; 7 bases line up with TRBD2. The V gene's germline CDR1 is SGHDN and CDR2 FVKESK. This CDR3 comprises 14 residues. V lost 1 base and J lost 3; bases outside the gene matches: 3. The CDR3 DNA reads TGTGCCAGCAGCCAAGTGGGGGGGAGCTACGAGCAGTACTTC. The encoded protein is CASSQVGGSYEQYF.

This chain links TRBV19 with TRBJ2-1, with D perhaps TRBD1 (6 bases). The CDR3 sequence is 17 residues long. Germline values: CDR1 LNHDA, CDR2 SQIVND (reference sequence). With 4 bases removed from V and 1 base from J, the gap between germline ends came to 17 bases. For the CDR3, the DNA is TGTGCCAGTAGTAGTCCTCGCCAGGGGAAATCCTACAATGAGCAGTTCTTC. This sequence encodes CASSSPRQGKSYNEQFF.

V gene TRBV19 combines with J gene TRBJ2-7; possibly TRBD1 for D (6 bases). Trimming removed 3 bases at V and 3 bases at J, with 18 bases between. This CDR3 contains 16 residues. The germline CDR1 and CDR2 sequences are LNHDA and SQIVND (reference sequence). CDR3 bases: TGTGCCAGTAGTATGCTTGGGCAGGGGCCACGCTACGAGCAGTACTTC. It encodes CASSMLGQGPRYEQYF.

This chain links TRBV28 with TRBJ2-7; D may be TRBD1 (5 bases). Germline V gene data show CDR1 as MDHEN and CDR2 as SYDVKM. Trimming left V 8 bases short and J 2 bases short, with 13 bases between. The CDR3 has 13 amino acids. As DNA, the CDR3 is TGTGCCAGCCTGAAGCAGGACACCTACGAGCAGTACTTC. Its protein product is CASLKQDTYEQYF.

V usage is TRBV4-1 and J usage is TRBJ2-3; 12 nucleotides agree with TRBD1. J lost 1 base, V lost 0 bases, and 2 bases had no gene match. The CDR3 length is 17 residues. Germline values: CDR1 MGHRA, CDR2 YSYEKL. The CDR3 DNA follows: TGCGCCAGCAGCCAAGAGGGGACAGGGGGCGGCACAGATACGCAGTATTTT. This codes for CASSQEGTGGGTDTQYF.

J is TRBJ2-5 and V is TRBV2; 10 bases are shared with TRBD2. The DNA end lines up better with TRBJ2-7; the J call may be wrong. Germline CDR1 reads SNHLY; CDR2 reads FYNNEI. This CDR3 is 15 amino acids long. CDR3 in DNA: TGTGCCAGCAGTGAAGACCAGCGGGGGGGGTACGAGCAGTACTTC. Amino acids: CASSEDQRGGYEQYF.

The V gene is TRBV9, the J gene TRBJ1-4, with TRBD1 matching 8 bases. The CDR3 sequence is 16 residues long. Losses at the gene ends were 1 base for V and 7 bases for J; bases not matched to a gene: 9. Germline V gene lookup returns CDR1 SGDLS and CDR2 YYNGEE. CDR3 loop: CASSVLDRGQSEKLFF. In DNA, the CDR3 is TGTGCCAGCAGCGTACTCGACAGGGGTCAGAGTGAAAAACTGTTTTTT.

This clone occurred once. The chain joins TRBV2 to TRBJ1-5, with D possibly being TRBD1 (5 bases). The germline V gene encodes CDR1 SNHLY and CDR2 FYNNEI. V shed 3 bases and J shed 2 bases, with 14 bases lying between them. This CDR3 spans 16 amino acids. Here the CDR3 DNA reads TGTGCCAGCAGTGATCAGGGTTCCAGGGGCAATCAGCCCCAGCATTTT. Protein sequence: CASSDQGSRGNQPQHF.

The chain employs TRBV21-1 and TRBJ2-5; the D call of TRBD1 is as the table states it, not checked on the DNA. TRBV21-1 is assigned pseudogene status. The CDR3 is made up of 12 amino acids. CDR3 sequence (DNA): TGTGCCAGCAACCTACCAGGGGTAGCCCAGTACTTC. Its protein is CASNLPGVAQYF.

J is TRBJ2-7 and V is TRBV4-1, with a tentative D call TRBD2 (7 bases). Germline V gene data show CDR1 as MGHRA and CDR2 as YSYEKL. The CDR3 runs 15 residues. The V end lost 2 bases, the J end lost 7 bases, and 18 bases lay between the germline ends. The CDR3 nucleotides are TGCGCCAGCAGCCAAAAGGAAGGGGGAGCGGGAGAGCAGTACTTC. Its translation: CASSQKEGGAGEQYF.

The chain links TRBV7-9 to TRBJ2-7; tentative D call: TRBD1 (5 bases). Germline lookup yields CDR1 SEHNR and CDR2 FQNEAQ (reference sequence). CDR3 length: 13 amino acids. Trimming left V 5 bases short and J 3 bases short, with 11 bases between. CDR3 DNA: TGTGCCAGCAGCCCCCGACAGTTCTACGAGCAGTACTTC. Its translation: CASSPRQFYEQYF.

The chain links TRBV11-3 to TRBJ1-1, with TRBD1 matching over 7 bases. Trimming cost V 2 bases and J 7 bases; bases outside gene matches: 13. This CDR3 region has 16 residues. Per the germline V gene, CDR1 is SGHNT and CDR2 is YENEEA. CDR3 bases: TGTGCCAGCAGCTTACCCCCCGGGACAGAACGTGTTGAAGCTTTCTTT. This codes for CASSLPPGTERVEAFF.

The chain combines TRBV18 with TRBJ2-6; maybe TRBD1 (6 bases). Germline loops: CDR1 KGHSH, CDR2 LQKENI. This CDR3 has 18 residues. Trimming removed 2 bases from V and 0 bases from J, with 14 bases in between. CDR3 DNA sequence: TGTGCCAGCTCACCAAGGGGACACCTTCCCTCTGGGGCCAACGTCCTGACTTTC. This sequence encodes CASSPRGHLPSGANVLTF. Based on the CDR3 plus reference TRBV18 and TRBJ2-6, the full variable domain is NAGVMQNPRHLVRRRGQEARLRCSPMKGHSHVYWYRQLPEEGLKFMVYLQKENIIDESGMPKERFSAEFPKEGPSILRIQQVVRGDSAAYFCASSPRGHLPSGANVLTFGAGSRLTVL.